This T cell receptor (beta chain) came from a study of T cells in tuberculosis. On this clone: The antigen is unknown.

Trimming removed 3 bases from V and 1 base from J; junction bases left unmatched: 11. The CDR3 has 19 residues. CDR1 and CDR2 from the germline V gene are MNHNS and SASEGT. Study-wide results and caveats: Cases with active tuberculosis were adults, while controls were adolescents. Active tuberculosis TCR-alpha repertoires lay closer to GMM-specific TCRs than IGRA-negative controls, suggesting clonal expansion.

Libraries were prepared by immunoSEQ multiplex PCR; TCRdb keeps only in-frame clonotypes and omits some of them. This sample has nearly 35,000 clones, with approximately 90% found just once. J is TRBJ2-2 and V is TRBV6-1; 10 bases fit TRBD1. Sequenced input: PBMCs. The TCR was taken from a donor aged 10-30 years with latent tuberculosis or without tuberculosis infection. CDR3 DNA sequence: TGTGCCAGCAGTGACCCGACAGGGGGCCTTATTGGGAACACCGGGGAGCTGTTTTTT. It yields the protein CASSDPTGGLIGNTGELFF.